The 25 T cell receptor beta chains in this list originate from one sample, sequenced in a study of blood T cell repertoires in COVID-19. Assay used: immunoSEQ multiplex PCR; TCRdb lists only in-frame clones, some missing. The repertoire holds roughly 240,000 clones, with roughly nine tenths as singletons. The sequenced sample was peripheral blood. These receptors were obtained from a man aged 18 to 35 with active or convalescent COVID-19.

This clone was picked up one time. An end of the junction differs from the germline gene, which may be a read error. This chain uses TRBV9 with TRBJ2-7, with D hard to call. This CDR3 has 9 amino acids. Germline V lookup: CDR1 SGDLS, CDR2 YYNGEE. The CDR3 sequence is CASRMQLNF. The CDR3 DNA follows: TGTGCCAGCAGGATGCAGTTGAACTTC.

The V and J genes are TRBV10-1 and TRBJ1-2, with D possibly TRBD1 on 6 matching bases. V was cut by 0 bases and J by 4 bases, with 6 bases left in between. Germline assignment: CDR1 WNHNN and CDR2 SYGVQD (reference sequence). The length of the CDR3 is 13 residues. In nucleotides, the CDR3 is TGCGCCAGCAGTGAGTCGGACAGCTATGGCTACACCTTC. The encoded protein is CASSESDSYGYTF.

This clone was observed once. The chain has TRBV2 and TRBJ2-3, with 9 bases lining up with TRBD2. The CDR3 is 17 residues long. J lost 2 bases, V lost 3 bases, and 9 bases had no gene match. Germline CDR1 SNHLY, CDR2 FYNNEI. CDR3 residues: CASSDSGTSSFTDTQYF. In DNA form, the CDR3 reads TGTGCCAGCAGTGATTCTGGGACTAGCAGCTTCACAGATACGCAGTATTTT.

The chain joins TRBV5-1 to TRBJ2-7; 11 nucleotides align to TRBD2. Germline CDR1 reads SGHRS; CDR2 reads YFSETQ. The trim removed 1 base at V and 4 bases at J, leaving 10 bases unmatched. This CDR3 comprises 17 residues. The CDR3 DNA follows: TGCGCCAGCAGCTTGTCGGTAGCGGGAGGGCCTTTATACGAGCAGTACTTC. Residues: CASSLSVAGGPLYEQYF.

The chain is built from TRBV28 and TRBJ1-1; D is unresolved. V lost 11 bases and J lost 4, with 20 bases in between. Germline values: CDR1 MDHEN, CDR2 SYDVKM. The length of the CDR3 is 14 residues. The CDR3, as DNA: TGTGCCGGAGTAGCTTCTTTATCGGGCACTGAAGCTTTCTTT. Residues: CAGVASLSGTEAFF.

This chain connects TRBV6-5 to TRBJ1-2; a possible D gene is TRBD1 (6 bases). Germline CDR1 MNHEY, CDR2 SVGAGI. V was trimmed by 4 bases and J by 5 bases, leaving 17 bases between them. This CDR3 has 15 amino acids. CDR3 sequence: CASSSWSNRVYGYTF. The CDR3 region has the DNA TGTGCCAGCAGTTCATGGTCGAACAGGGTTTATGGCTACACCTTC.

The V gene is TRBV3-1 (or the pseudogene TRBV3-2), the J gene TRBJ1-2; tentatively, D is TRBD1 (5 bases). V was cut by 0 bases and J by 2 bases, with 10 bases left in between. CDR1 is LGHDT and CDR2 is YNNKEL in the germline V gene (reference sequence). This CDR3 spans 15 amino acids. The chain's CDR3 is CASSQDFAGNYGYTF. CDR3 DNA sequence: TGTGCCAGCAGCCAAGATTTTGCAGGGAACTATGGCTACACCTTC.

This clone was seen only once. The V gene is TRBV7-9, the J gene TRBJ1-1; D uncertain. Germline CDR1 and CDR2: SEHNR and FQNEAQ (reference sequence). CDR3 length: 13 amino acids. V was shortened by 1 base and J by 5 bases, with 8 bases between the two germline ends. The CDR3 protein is CASSLEEITEAFF. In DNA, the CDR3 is TGTGCCAGCAGCTTAGAGGAGATTACTGAAGCTTTCTTT.

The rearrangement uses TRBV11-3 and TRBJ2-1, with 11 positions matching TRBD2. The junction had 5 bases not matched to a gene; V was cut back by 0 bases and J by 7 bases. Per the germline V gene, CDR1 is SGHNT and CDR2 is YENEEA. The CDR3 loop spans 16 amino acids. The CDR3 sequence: CASSLDRLAGGNEQFF. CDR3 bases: TGTGCCAGCAGCTTAGATCGTCTAGCGGGAGGTAATGAGCAGTTCTTC. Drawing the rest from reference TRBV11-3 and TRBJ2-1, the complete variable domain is EAGVVQSPRYKIIEKKQPVAFWCNPISGHNTLYWYLQNLGQGPELLIRYENEEAVDDSQLPKDRFSAERLKGVDSTLKIQPAELGDSAVYLCASSLDRLAGGNEQFFGPGTRLTVL.

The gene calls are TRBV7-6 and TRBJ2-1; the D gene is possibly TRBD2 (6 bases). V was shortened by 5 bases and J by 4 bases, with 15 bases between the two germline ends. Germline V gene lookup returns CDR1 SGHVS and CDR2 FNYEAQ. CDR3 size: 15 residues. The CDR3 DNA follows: TGTGCCAGCAGCCCCGTGGGGGGAGAGTACAATGAGCAGTTCTTC. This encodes CASSPVGGEYNEQFF.

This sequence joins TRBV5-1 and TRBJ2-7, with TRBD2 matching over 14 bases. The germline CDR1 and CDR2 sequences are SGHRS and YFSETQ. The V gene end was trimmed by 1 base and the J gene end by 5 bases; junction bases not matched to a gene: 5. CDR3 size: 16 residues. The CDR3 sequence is CASSLLGTSGRNEQYF. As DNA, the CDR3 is TGCGCCAGCAGCTTGCTGGGGACTAGCGGGAGAAACGAGCAGTACTTC.

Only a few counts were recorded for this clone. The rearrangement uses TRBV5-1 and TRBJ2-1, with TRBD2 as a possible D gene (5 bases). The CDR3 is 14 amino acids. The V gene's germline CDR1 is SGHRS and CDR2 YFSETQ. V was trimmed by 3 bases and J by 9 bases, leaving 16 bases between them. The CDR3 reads CASSYPRETLEQFF. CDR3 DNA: TGCGCCAGCAGCTACCCGAGGGAGACTCTTGAGCAGTTCTTC.

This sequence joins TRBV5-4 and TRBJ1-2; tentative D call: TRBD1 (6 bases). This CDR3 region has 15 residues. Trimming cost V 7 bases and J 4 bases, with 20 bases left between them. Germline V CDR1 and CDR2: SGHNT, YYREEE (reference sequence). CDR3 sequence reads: CASEIQGNTPYGYTF. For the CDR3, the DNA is TGTGCCAGCGAAATACAGGGCAATACTCCCTATGGCTACACCTTC.

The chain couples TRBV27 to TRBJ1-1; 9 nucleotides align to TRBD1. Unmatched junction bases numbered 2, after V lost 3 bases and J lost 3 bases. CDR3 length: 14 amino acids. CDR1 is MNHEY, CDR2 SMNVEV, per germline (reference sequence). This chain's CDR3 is CASSFGTGHTEAFF. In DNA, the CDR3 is TGTGCCAGCAGTTTCGGGACAGGGCACACTGAAGCTTTCTTT.

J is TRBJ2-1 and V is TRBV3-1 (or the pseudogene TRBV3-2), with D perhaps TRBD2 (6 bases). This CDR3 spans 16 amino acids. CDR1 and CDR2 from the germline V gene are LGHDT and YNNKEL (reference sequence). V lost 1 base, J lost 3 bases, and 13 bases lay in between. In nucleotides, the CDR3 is TGTGCCAGCAGCCAAGCTAGGACTAAAAGCTACAATGAGCAGTTCTTC. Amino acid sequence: CASSQARTKSYNEQFF.

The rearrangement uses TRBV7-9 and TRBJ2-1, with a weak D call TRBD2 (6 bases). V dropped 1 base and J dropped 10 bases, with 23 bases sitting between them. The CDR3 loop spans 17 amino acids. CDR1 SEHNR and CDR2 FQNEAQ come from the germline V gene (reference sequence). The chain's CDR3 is CASSLGVGTPTVGEQFF. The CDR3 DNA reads TGTGCCAGCAGCTTAGGGGTTGGGACTCCCACAGTCGGGGAGCAGTTCTTC.

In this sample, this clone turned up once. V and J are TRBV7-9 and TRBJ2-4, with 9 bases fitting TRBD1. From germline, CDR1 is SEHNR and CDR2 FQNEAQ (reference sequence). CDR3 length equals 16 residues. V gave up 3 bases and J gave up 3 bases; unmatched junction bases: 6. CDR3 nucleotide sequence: TGTGCCAGCAGCTTCGGGACAGGGCCCAGCAAAAACATTCAGTACTTC. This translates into CASSFGTGPSKNIQYF. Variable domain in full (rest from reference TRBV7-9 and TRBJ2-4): DTGVSQNPRHKITKRGQNVTFRCDPISEHNRLYWYRQTLGQGPEFLTYFQNEAQLEKSRLLSDRFSAERPKGSFSTLEIQRTEQGDSAMYLCASSFGTGPSKNIQYFGAGTRLSVL.

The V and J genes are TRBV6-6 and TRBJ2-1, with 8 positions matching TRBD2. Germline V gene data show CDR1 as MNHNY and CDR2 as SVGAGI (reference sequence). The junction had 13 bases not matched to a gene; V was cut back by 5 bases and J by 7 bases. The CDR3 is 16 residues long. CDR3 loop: CASSTAATSVLNEQFF. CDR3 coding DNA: TGTGCCAGCAGTACAGCCGCGACTAGCGTGTTAAATGAGCAGTTCTTC.

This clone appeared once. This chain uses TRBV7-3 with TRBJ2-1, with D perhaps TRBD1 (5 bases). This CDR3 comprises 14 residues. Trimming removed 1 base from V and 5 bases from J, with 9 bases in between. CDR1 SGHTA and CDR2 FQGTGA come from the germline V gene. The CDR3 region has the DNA TGTGCCAGCAGCTTAATGTCGACAGACAATGAGCAGTTCTTC. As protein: CASSLMSTDNEQFF.

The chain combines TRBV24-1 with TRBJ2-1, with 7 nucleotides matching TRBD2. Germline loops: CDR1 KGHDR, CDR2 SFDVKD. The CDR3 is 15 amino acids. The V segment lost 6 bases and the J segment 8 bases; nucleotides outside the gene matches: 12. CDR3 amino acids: CATSPGLPQGDEQFF. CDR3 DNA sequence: TGTGCCACCAGTCCGGGACTACCCCAGGGCGATGAGCAGTTCTTC.

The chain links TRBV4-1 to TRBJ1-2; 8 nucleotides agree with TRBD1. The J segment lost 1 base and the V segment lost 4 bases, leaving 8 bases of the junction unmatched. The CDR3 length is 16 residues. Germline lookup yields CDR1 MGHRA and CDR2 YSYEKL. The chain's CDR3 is CASSLSGQGDNYGYTF. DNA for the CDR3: TGCGCCAGCAGCCTTAGCGGACAGGGTGATAACTATGGCTACACCTTC.

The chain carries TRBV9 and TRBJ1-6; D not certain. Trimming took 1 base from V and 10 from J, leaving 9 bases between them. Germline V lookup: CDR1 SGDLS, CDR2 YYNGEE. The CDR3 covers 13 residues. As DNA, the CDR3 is TGTGCCAGCAGCGTAAATCGCGAGTCACCCCTCCACTTT. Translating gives CASSVNRESPLHF.

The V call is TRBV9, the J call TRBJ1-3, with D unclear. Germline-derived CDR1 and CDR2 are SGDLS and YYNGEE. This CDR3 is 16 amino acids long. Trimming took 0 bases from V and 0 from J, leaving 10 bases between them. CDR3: CASSVDLSSSGNTIYF. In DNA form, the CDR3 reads TGTGCCAGCAGCGTAGATCTGAGTTCCTCTGGAAACACCATATATTTT.

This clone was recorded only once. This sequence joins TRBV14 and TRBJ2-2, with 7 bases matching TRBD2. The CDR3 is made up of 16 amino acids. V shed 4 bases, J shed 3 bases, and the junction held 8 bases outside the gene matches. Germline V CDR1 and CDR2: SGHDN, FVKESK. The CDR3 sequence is CASSPFRGGYTGELFF. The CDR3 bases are TGTGCCAGCAGCCCGTTTCGCGGGGGATACACCGGGGAGCTGTTTTTT.

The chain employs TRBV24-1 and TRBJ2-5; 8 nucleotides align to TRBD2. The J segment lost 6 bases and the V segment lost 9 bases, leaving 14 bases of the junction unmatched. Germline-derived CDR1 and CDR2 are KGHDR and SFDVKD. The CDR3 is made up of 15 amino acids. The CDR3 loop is CATEEAGGIWKTQYF. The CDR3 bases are TGTGCCACCGAAGAGGCGGGGGGCATTTGGAAGACCCAGTACTTC.